This T cell receptor beta chain was observed in a study of regulatory T cells in long-lasting Graves disease. Broader study findings: Newly diagnosed patients had higher TCR diversity than persistent Graves' patients did.

The time point is: persistent/refractory GD, antithyroid drugs over 5 years with positive TRAb. The TCR library was made from RNA that had been extracted from PBMCs in TRIzol. Trimming cost V 4 bases and J 4 bases; bases outside gene matches: 1. The CDR3 loop spans 13 amino acids. Per the germline V gene, CDR1 is ENHRY and CDR2 is SYGVKD. Arm-PCR of CDR3 regions and iRepertoire HTBI primers were the basis on which TCR beta libraries were built. TCRdb redid the calling of the multiplex PCR reads with MiXCR, one entry per CDR3 protein. Among around 400,000 distinct CDR3 sequences listed, roughly 23% were seen once. Details on this clonotype: What it binds is unknown.

The genes are TRBV10-3 and TRBJ1-3, with 7 nucleotides matching TRBD1. The TCR originated in a female donor with Graves disease. Sequencing used peripheral blood mononuclear cells (PBMCs), obtained when the disease was refractory, from a patient treated with antithyroid drugs. The CDR3 nucleotides are TGTGCCATCAGTGGGACAGGAGGAAACACCATATATTTT. Translating gives CAISGTGGNTIYF.